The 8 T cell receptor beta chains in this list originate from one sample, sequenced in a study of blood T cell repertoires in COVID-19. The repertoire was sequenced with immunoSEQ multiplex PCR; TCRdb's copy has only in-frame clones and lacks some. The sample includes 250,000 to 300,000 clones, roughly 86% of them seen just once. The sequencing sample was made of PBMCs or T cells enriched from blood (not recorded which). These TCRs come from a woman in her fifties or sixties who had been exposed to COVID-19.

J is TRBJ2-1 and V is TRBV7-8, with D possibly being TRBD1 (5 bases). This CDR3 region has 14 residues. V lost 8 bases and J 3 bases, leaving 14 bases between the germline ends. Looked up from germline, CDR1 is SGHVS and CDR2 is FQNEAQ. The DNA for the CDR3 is TGTGCCAGCGGCGAAGGGGTGCTCTACAATGAGCAGTTCTTC. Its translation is CASGEGVLYNEQFF.

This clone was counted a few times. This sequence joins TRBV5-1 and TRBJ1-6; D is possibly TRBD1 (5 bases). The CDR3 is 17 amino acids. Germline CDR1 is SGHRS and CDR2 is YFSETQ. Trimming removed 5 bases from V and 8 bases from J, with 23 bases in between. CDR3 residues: CASSPDTKTARYSPLHF. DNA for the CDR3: TGCGCCAGCAGTCCGGATACAAAGACAGCCCGATATTCACCCCTCCACTTT.

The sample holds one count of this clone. This CDR3 is CASSPWEGAYNSPLHF. CDR3 DNA sequence: TGTGCCAGTAGTCCCTGGGAAGGGGCTTATAATTCACCCCTCCACTTT. The chain joins TRBV19 to TRBJ1-6, with a weak D call TRBD1 (5 bases). This CDR3 comprises 16 residues. Germline V CDR1 and CDR2: LNHDA, SQIVND (reference sequence). V was clipped by 5 bases and J by 4 bases, with 15 bases between them.

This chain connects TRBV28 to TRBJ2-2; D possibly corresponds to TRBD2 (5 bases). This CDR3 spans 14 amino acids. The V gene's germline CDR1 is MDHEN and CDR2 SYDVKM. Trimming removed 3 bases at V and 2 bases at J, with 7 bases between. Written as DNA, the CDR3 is TGTGCCAGCAGTTTCGGAGGTAACACCGGGGAGCTGTTTTTT. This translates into CASSFGGNTGELFF.

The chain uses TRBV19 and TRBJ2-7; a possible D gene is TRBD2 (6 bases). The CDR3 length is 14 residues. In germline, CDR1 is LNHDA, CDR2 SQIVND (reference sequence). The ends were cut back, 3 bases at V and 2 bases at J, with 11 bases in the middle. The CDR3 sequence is CASSIMGTPYEQYF. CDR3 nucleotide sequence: TGTGCCAGTAGTATCATGGGGACTCCCTACGAGCAGTACTTC.

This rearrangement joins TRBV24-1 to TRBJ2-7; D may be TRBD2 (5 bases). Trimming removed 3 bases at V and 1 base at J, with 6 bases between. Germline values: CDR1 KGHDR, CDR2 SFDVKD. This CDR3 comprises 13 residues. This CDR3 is CATSDGGSYEQYF. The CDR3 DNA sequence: TGTGCCACCAGTGATGGAGGATCCTACGAGCAGTACTTC.

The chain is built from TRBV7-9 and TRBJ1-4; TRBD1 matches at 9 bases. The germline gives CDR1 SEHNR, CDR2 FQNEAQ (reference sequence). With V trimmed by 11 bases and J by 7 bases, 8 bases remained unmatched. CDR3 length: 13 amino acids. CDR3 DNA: TGTGCCGGGGGACAGGGCGGTTCTGAAAAACTGTTTTTT. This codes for CAGGQGGSEKLFF.

As DNA, the CDR3 is TGTGCCAGCAGCTTATCTTACACAGATACGCAGTATTTT. Translated: CASSLSYTDTQYF. The rearrangement joins TRBV7-2 to TRBJ2-3; no clear D gene. CDR1 and CDR2 from the germline V gene are SGHTA and FQGNSA. V lost 2 bases and J 2 bases, leaving 5 bases between the germline ends. This CDR3 has 13 residues.